These T cell receptor beta chains were read from a single sample in a study of blood T cell repertoires in COVID-19. Repertoires were generated with immunoSEQ multiplex PCR, while TCRdb's copy carries only in-frame clones and drops some. The table lists fewer than 350,000 clones, about 83% of them singletons, with 6% in the top ten. Sequences were obtained from PBMCs or T cells enriched from blood (not recorded which). The source is a woman aged 40 to 49 who had recovered from COVID-19. Each CDR3 is given with its conserved first and last residue. The D gene is left open where the match is weak. Not all rows give a size; the values are once, few, many and, for expanded clones, a class.

clone_size	d_call	v_call	j_call	cdr3_nt	cdr3_aa
few	-	TRBV15	TRBJ2-7	TGTGCCACCGGGCAAAACACCTACGAGCAGTACTTC	CATGQNTYEQYF
-	TRBD2	TRBV5-5	TRBJ2-7	TGTGCCAGCAGCCTATTAGCGGGAGGGCCATCCGAGCAGTACTTC	CASSLLAGGPSEQYF
-	-	TRBV25-1	TRBJ1-1	TGTGCCAGCAGTCCCTCGACAAGAAACACTGAAGCTTTCTTT	CASSPSTRNTEAFF
-	TRBD1	TRBV10-3	TRBJ2-1	TGTGCCATCAGTGAGAGGGGACAGGGGGCCTACAATGAGCAGTTCTTC	CAISERGQGAYNEQFF
-	TRBD1	TRBV29-1	TRBJ2-1	TGCAGCGTACGACAGGGTTATAGCTCCTACAATGAGCAGTTCTTC	CSVRQGYSSYNEQFF
-	-	TRBV15	TRBJ1-4	TGTGCCACCAGCAGAGATAGGGGAGGGACTAATGAAAAACTGTTTTTT	CATSRDRGGTNEKLFF
-	TRBD2	TRBV9	TRBJ2-3	TGTGCCACCCCGGTAGCGGGAGCCCCTTGCGGGACAGATACGCAGTATTTT	CATPVAGAPCGTDTQYF
-	TRBD2	TRBV29-1	TRBJ2-5	TGCAGCGTTTGGTCGGGTCAGACTAGCGGGATTGGGGGACGGGAGACCCAGTACTTC	CSVWSGQTSGIGGRETQYF
-	TRBD1	TRBV7-2	TRBJ2-3	TGTGCCAGCAGCTTAATGGTGGGACAGGGATCAGATACGCAGTATTTT	CASSLMVGQGSDTQYF
-	-	TRBV2	TRBJ1-2	TGTGCCAGCAGTGCGGACGGGGAGAGCTATGGCTACACCTTC	CASSADGESYGYTF
-	-	TRBV19	TRBJ2-1	TGTGCCAGTAGTGCTAGCCTAGGGAATGAGCAGTTCTTC	CASSASLGNEQFF
few	TRBD2	TRBV30	TRBJ2-7	TGTGCCTGGAACCCCGGGACTAGCTACGAGCAGTACTTC	CAWNPGTSYEQYF
few	TRBD2	TRBV4-2	TRBJ2-7	TGTGCCAGCAGCCAGAGTAGCGGGAGCTCCTACGAGCAGTACTTC	CASSQSSGSSYEQYF
-	-	TRBV7-2	TRBJ2-3	TGTGCCAGCAGCTTACTCTCGGGGGATACGCAGTATTTT	CASSLLSGDTQYF
-	TRBD1	TRBV28	TRBJ1-2	TGTGCCAGCAGTCCCGACAGGGTGGGATATGGCTACACCTTC	CASSPDRVGYGYTF
-	TRBD1	TRBV9	TRBJ1-5	TGTGCCAGCAGCGTTGATCGACAGGGGAGTCGGCTCAATCAGCCCCAGCATTTT	CASSVDRQGSRLNQPQHF
-	TRBD2	TRBV15	TRBJ2-2	TGTGCCACCAGCAGAGTTCTAGCGGGACTCACCGGGGAGCTGTTTTTT	CATSRVLAGLTGELFF
-	-	TRBV28	TRBJ2-7	TGTGCCAGCAGTCAGCAGGGGACCTCCTACGAGCAGTACTTC	CASSQQGTSYEQYF
-	TRBD2	TRBV19	TRBJ2-3	TGTGCCAGTAGTGACGTAGCGGGAGACGGCACAGATACGCAGTATTTT	CASSDVAGDGTDTQYF
-	TRBD2	TRBV28	TRBJ2-1	TGTGCCAGCAGTTCAGGGGGACTAGCGGGAGGGGGAAGCTCCTACAATGAGCAGTTCTTC	CASSSGGLAGGGSSYNEQFF
-	TRBD2	TRBV7-2	TRBJ2-5	TGTGCCAGCAGCCTCGAACCGGGACTAGCGGGGTGGGAGACCCAGTACTTC	CASSLEPGLAGWETQYF
-	-	TRBV6-5	TRBJ2-1	TGTGCCAGCAGTTCCCAACCGACAGGGACTGTCAATGAGCAGTTCTTC	CASSSQPTGTVNEQFF
-	-	TRBV21-1	TRBJ2-4	TGTGCCAGCAGCAGTCAACCTGGACAGTTTCTCCTAGCCAAAAACATTCAGTACTTC	CASSSQPGQFLLAKNIQYF
-	-	TRBV4-1	TRBJ2-3	TGCGCCAGCAGCCAAGTTTTTCAGCGGGCTTCTAGCACAGATACGCAGTATTTT	CASSQVFQRASSTDTQYF
-	-	TRBV19	TRBJ2-1	TGTGCCAGTACCCCACCGGAGGGCACCCACAATGAGCAGTTCTTC	CASTPPEGTHNEQFF
-	TRBD1	TRBV9	TRBJ2-7	TGTGCCAGCAGCGTGACGACAGGGGGCACCTACGAGCAGTACTTC	CASSVTTGGTYEQYF
-	TRBD2	TRBV4-3	TRBJ2-7	TGCGCCAGCAGCCAAGATGCGGGAGGATCCGTCGAGCAGTACTTC	CASSQDAGGSVEQYF
-	-	TRBV5-1	TRBJ2-5	TGCGCCAGCAGCACCGGACAGCAAGAGACCCAGTACTTC	CASSTGQQETQYF
-	TRBD1	TRBV2	TRBJ1-5	TGTGCCACCGGGGACAGCTCCTATAGCAATCAGCCCCAGCATTTT	CATGDSSYSNQPQHF
-	-	TRBV19	TRBJ2-1	TGTGCCAGTAGTAGAGGCAATGAGCAGTTCTTC	CASSRGNEQFF
-	TRBD2	TRBV6-5	TRBJ2-1	TGTGCCAGCAGCGCACTAGCGGGAGGGGAGAATGAGCAGTTCTTC	CASSALAGGENEQFF
-	-	TRBV6-5	TRBJ2-3	TGTGCCAGCAGTAGGGGGAGGGAGCCAGGCACGCAGTATTTT	CASSRGREPGTQYF
-	-	TRBV5-6	TRBJ1-2	TGTGCCAGCAGGTGGCGGTCTGGCTATGGCTACACCTTC	CASRWRSGYGYTF
few	-	TRBV13	TRBJ1-6	TGTGCCAGCAGCTTTCAGGGCCGGAGCTCCTATAATTCACCCCTCCACTTT	CASSFQGRSSYNSPLHF
-	-	TRBV29-1	TRBJ1-2	TGCAGCGTTACCCCGGGACAATCTAACTATGGCTACACCTTC	CSVTPGQSNYGYTF
-	-	TRBV3-1/TRBV3-2	TRBJ2-1	TGTGCCAGCAGCCAAGCGTCAGGGGGGAATGAGCAGTTCTTC	CASSQASGGNEQFF
-	TRBD2	TRBV5-6	TRBJ2-1	TGTGCCAGCAGCTTGGGACTAGCCTCCTACAATGAGCAGTTCTTC	CASSLGLASYNEQFF
-	TRBD1	TRBV13	TRBJ2-5	TGTGCCAGCAGCTTATGGGGACAGGGCAAGACCCAGTACTTC	CASSLWGQGKTQYF
-	TRBD2	TRBV30	TRBJ2-3	TGTGCCTGGACACAGCGGGAAGGAGGTACGCAGTATTTT	CAWTQREGGTQYF
once	-	TRBV15	TRBJ2-5	TGTGCCACCAGCTGGAGGGAGACCCAGTACTTC	CATSWRETQYF
-	TRBD1	TRBV6-5	TRBJ2-1	TGTGCCGTTAAGGGACAGGGATTGAGTGAGCAGTTCTTC	CAVKGQGLSEQFF
-	-	TRBV5-8	TRBJ1-2	TGTGCCAGCAGCTCGGGCGGGTGGCCGAACTATGGCTACACCTTC	CASSSGGWPNYGYTF
-	-	TRBV2	TRBJ1-5	TGTGCCAGCAGTGACAGCAGGTTAAGCAATCAGCCCCAGCATTTT	CASSDSRLSNQPQHF
-	-	TRBV2	TRBJ1-1	TGTGCCAGCGGCCGGGAAGGCACTGAAGCTTTCTTT	CASGREGTEAFF
-	TRBD1	TRBV9	TRBJ2-5	TGTGCCAGCAGCGAATCCGGGGACAGACAAGAGACCCAGTACTTC	CASSESGDRQETQYF
-	TRBD2	TRBV6-2/TRBV6-3	TRBJ2-1	TGTGCCAGCAGTTACTCTTCGGGAGGGTTCAATGAGCAGTTCTTC	CASSYSSGGFNEQFF
-	-	TRBV4-1	TRBJ2-3	TGCGCCAGCAGCCAGGCCCCCCCGCCCAGAACCAGGGCTGATACGCAGTATTTT	CASSQAPPPRTRADTQYF
-	TRBD1	TRBV27	TRBJ2-2	TGTGCCAGCAGAACCGGGACAGGGAACACCGGGGAGCTGTTTTTT	CASRTGTGNTGELFF
-	TRBD1	TRBV6-5	TRBJ1-4	TGTGCCAGCAGTCGGACAGGGGATGAAAAACTGTTTTTT	CASSRTGDEKLFF